The T cell receptor beta chain under discussion was sequenced for a study of T-cell memory formation after mild COVID-19 listed by TCRdb under 2021. Broadly, across the study: Most TCR sequence clusters were specific to one of the two donors. Longitudinal TCRalpha and TCRbeta repertoire sequencing tracked T-cell clones expanding and contracting after mild COVID-19 in a couple of donors. Two young, previously healthy adult volunteers, one female and one male, were included in the cohort.

As regards this clonotype: Its binding antigen is unknown. Per-base qualities were not stored, and no clone one base away is much larger.

PBMCs were isolated by Ficoll-Paque density gradient centrifugation. Results and caveats for the whole study, not just this receptor: The second-wave clones that peaked on day 37 were not confirmed to be SARS-CoV-2 specific. Only two mild cases were covered in the study, and larger cohorts including severe cases with pre-infection samples were considered necessary. Some responding clones were detected in pre-infection memory, suggesting pre-existing cross-reactive memory T cells joined the SARS-CoV-2 response. Balanced CD4/CD8 phenotypes were observed for clones contracting from day 15 to 85, whereas a bias towards CD4+ was observed for a second wave of clones expanding from day 15 to 37. Contracting CD4+ clones turned up mainly in the CM and EM memory subsets, whereas EMRA was where CD8+ clones were enriched.

These reads were obtained on an Illumina NovaSeq 6000. cDNA libraries for TCRalpha and TCRbeta were prepared by 5'RACE using constant-segment primers, with sample barcodes and unique molecular identifiers added. Trizol reagent was used to extract RNA from every sample. Amplification of the libraries took two PCR steps, and the second step added a second sample barcode plus Illumina TruSeq adapters. Sequencing of libraries was performed on an Illumina NovaSeq with 2 x 150 bp paired-end reads. Under the source paper's analysis protocol: Demultiplexing of reads and collapsing into UMI-guided consensus sequences were performed with migec v1.2.7. Using mixcr v2.1.11, UMI consensuses were aligned to TRA and TRB V and J templates and then assembled into clonotypes. Expanded or contracted clonotypes were those called significant by both edgeR and NoisET, with noise models trained on biological replicates. edgeR calls used a false discovery rate-adjusted p below 0.01 and a log2 fold-change threshold of 1. PCA with hierarchical clustering of max-normalized trajectories of the 1000 most abundant clonotypes was used as exploratory dynamics analysis. Each responding clone was given a CD4 or CD8 phenotype based on the CD4+ and CD8+ repertoires, which had been sequenced separately. TCRdb took the public reads, trimmed them with fastp at Q25, ran MiXCR for clone calling and kept in-frame beta chains. All rows with the same CDR3 protein become a single entry with the most common DNA and genes. TCRdb, rather than the study authors, made the V and J calls. For this sample there are about 270,000 distinct CDR3 sequences; roughly 17% appear just once. The ten largest make up about 23% of the sample.

The source material was PBMCs or a T cell subset sorted from them (not recorded which). The TCR was taken from a young man who had mild COVID-19 (a few samples of this study predate the infection). The sample titles of this study are shuffled in the database, so cell type and time point are left out; the donor was told from shared clones.

The CDR3 protein is CASSYVTGAKNIQYF. DNA sequence: TGTGCCAGCAGTTACGTGACAGGGGCCAAAAACATTCAGTACTTC. The rearrangement combines TRBV6-6 with TRBJ2-4; 7 of the junction bases match TRBD1. CDR3 length: 15 amino acids, cysteine to phenylalanine. Just the 45-base CDR3 DNA is kept, in frame starting at base 1. Ends trimmed: V by 2 bases, J by 1 base; bases unmatched to a gene: 2. CDR1 and CDR2, looked up from the germline V gene (reference sequence), are MNHNY and SVGAGI.